This T cell receptor (beta chain) was captured by sequencing in a study of OX40 agonist ivuxolimab in advanced cancers. Study information: At 0.01 to 10 mg/kg, ivuxolimab was administered intravenously to patients every 2 weeks.

Trimming left V 5 bases short and J 0 bases short, with 12 bases between. CDR1 and CDR2 from the germline V gene are SEHNR and FQNEAQ (reference sequence). This CDR3 has 15 amino acids. Details on this clone: Its antigen remains unidentified.

Data came from immunoSEQ multiplex PCR; TCRdb stores just in-frame clones and leaves some out. The profile shows some 22,000 clones, 73% of them singletons. Study results and limitations: There were, on average, more expanded clones in CD8+ T cells than in CD4+.

This receptor was obtained from an adult with an advanced solid tumor such as melanoma, head and neck, liver or kidney cancer. The rearrangement joins TRBV7-9 to TRBJ2-3; perhaps D is TRBD1 or TRBD2 (5 bases each). The source was CD4+ or CD8+ T cells sorted from blood, collected in a trial of the OX40 agonist ivuxolimab. CDR3 sequence reads: CASSRRDRSTDTQYF. DNA for the CDR3: TGTGCCAGCAGCCGCCGGGACCGTAGCACAGATACGCAGTATTTT.